This TCR beta chain was sequenced during a study of CXCR3-negative and CXCR3-positive naive CD8 T cells. General study findings and limits: Comparison of naive cells showed more hydrophobic TRB CDR3s in CXCR3-positive than in CXCR3-negative naive cells.

The authors prepared UMI-labeled TRB cDNA libraries by 5' RACE. Following a re-call of the 5' RACE reads, TCRdb has one entry per CDR3 protein and lacks DNA. In all, the sample yields 150,000 to 180,000 distinct CDR3 sequences. Regarding this clonotype: Its target is not known.

The CDR3 consists of 17 residues. From germline, CDR1 is LGHDT and CDR2 YNNKEL (reference sequence). Sequenced sample: naive CXCR3+ CD8+ T cells from blood. Noted subset: CD45RO-CCR7+CD27+CD95- naive CD8+ T cells expressing CXCR3 (TNR3+). This clonotype was sampled from a human donor in good health. Some clones in this sample may be carry-over from other donors' samples. The gene calls are TRBV3-1 and TRBJ2-2; TCRdb lists TRBD1, though no DNA is available to test this call. CDR3 protein: CASSPDQPGQPTGELFF.